This T cell receptor beta chain stems from a study of CD8+ T cells in alopecia areata. General study results and limits: Throughout tofacitinib, many expanded lesional clones continued to persist in scalp and blood. Researchers say the link of baseline CD8+ expansion to response remains uncertain, with one nonresponder.

Documented treatment: oral pan-JAK inhibitor, 5-10 mg twice daily. The sequencing template was cDNA reverse transcribed from extracted RNA. Sequencing was performed with immunoSEQ multiplex PCR; in TCRdb, only in-frame clones are kept and a portion is missing. This sample has 110,000 to 150,000 clones, with roughly 52% found just once. Details on this clone: Its antigen is unknown.

Trimming took 3 bases from V and 4 from J; bases not matched to a gene: 6. Germline V gives CDR1 SGHRS, CDR2 YFSETQ. The CDR3 spans 14 residues. This TCR was sampled from a human donor with alopecia areata. The starting material was CD8+ T cells sorted from blood, obtained at week 4, from a patient treated with tofacitinib. The chain combines TRBV5-1 with TRBJ2-7; 8 bases map to TRBD1. CDR3 sequence: CASSYGTGAYEQYF. DNA of the CDR3: TGCGCCAGCAGCTACGGGACAGGCGCTTACGAGCAGTACTTC. Supplemented by reference TRBV5-1 and TRBJ2-7, the full variable domain reads KAGVTQTPRYLIKTRGQQVTLSCSPISGHRSVSWYQQTPGQGLQFLFEYFSETQRNKGNFPGRFSGRQFSNSRSEMNVSTLELGDSALYLCASSYGTGAYEQYFGPGTRLTVT.